The next 20 T cell receptor beta chains were all read from a single sample in a study of STAT3 mutations in large granular lymphocyte leukemia. General study points: In T-cell large granular lymphocyte leukemia, about half of patients showed multiple immunodominant subclonotypes.

The table came from immunoSEQ multiplex PCR; TCRdb's copy has only in-frame clones and leaves some out. The table lists over 9,000 clones, roughly nine tenths of them singletons. No antigens are known for them. The sequenced sample was peripheral blood mononuclear cells. These receptors all come from a man in his sixties with T-cell large granular lymphocyte leukemia. Some clones in this sample may be carry-over from other donors' samples.

V and J are TRBV11-2 and TRBJ1-2; TRBD1 is a possible D gene (6 bases). CDR1 is SGHAT, CDR2 FQNNGV, per germline. This CDR3 has 14 residues. The V and J ends lost 5 bases and 4 bases respectively, with 14 bases between them. CDR3 in amino acids: CASSQLQGSYGYTF. CDR3 sequence (DNA): TGTGCCAGCAGCCAACTACAGGGCAGCTATGGCTACACCTTC.

CDR3 amino acids: CASSKMLLNYGYTF. The CDR3 DNA is TGTGCCAGCAGCAAAATGCTACTGAACTATGGCTACACCTTC. The chain carries TRBV21-1 and TRBJ1-2. TRBV21-1 constitutes a pseudogene. This CDR3 contains 14 residues.

This clone was counted once. This chain connects TRBV4-2 to TRBJ1-5; D ambiguous. CDR1 is LGHNA and CDR2 is YNFKEQ in the germline V gene. The CDR3 spans 14 residues. V dropped 2 bases and J dropped 0 bases, with 5 bases sitting between them. The CDR3 DNA reads as TGTGCCAGCAGCCAACAGAGTAGCAATCAGCCCCAGCATTTT. This sequence encodes CASSQQSSNQPQHF.

The J gene is TRBJ2-7, the V gene TRBV27, with a possible D match to TRBD2 (5 bases). Per germline, CDR1 MNHEY and CDR2 SMNVEV (reference sequence). The V gene lost 5 bases and the J gene lost 5 bases, with 19 bases spanning the gap. This CDR3 is 15 amino acids long. CDR3 in amino acids: CASSHRPGVADEQYF. CDR3 DNA sequence: TGTGCCAGCAGTCATCGACCCGGGGTAGCCGACGAGCAGTACTTC.

The CDR3 DNA reads as TGCGCCAGCAGCCAAGATCGTTACGGAGATGGCTACACCTTC. This codes for CASSQDRYGDGYTF. V usage is TRBV4-3 and J usage is TRBJ1-2, with D unclear. V lost 0 bases, J lost 6 bases, and 11 bases lay in between. This CDR3 is built from 14 residues. Germline-derived CDR1 and CDR2 are LGHNA and YSLEER.

This chain uses TRBV11-1 with TRBJ2-5; the D is unclear. Germline V gene sequence: CDR1 SGHAT, CDR2 FQDESV (reference sequence). The CDR3 has 11 amino acids. Trimming left V 3 bases short and J 5 bases short, with 4 bases between. The CDR3 loop reads CASSLRETQYF. As DNA, the CDR3 is TGTGCCAGCAGCTTGCGGGAGACCCAGTACTTC.

The chain uses TRBV10-3 and TRBJ2-7; the D gene is possibly TRBD2 (6 bases). Deletions cut 10 bases from V and 0 bases from J, with 19 bases between. This CDR3 spans 15 amino acids. The germline V gene has CDR1 ENHRY and CDR2 SYGVKD. The CDR3 loop is CATRRTGTPSYEQYF. Written as DNA, the CDR3 is TGTGCCACTCGGCGTACCGGGACTCCCTCCTACGAGCAGTACTTC.

This chain connects TRBV7-9 to TRBJ2-7, with 10 bases lining up with TRBD1. Germline V gives CDR1 SEHNR, CDR2 FQNEAQ (reference sequence). With 7 bases clipped from V and 5 bases from J, the junction kept 11 bases outside the gene matches. This CDR3 is 15 amino acids long. The CDR3 nucleotides are TGTGCCAGCACCGATTTAGGGACAGGGGTCCACGAGCAGTACTTC. It translates to CASTDLGTGVHEQYF.

The V gene is TRBV5-1, the J gene TRBJ2-7, with TRBD2 as a possible D gene (6 bases). There are 14 residues in the CDR3. Germline loops: CDR1 SGHRS, CDR2 YFSETQ. The V and J ends lost 0 bases and 7 bases respectively, with 14 bases between them. CDR3 bases: TGCGCCAGCAGCTTGGAGGACTCCGCGGGGGAGCAGTACTTC. Its protein product is CASSLEDSAGEQYF.

The chain employs TRBV27 and TRBJ2-7; 9 bases align to TRBD2. This CDR3 is built from 18 residues. Germline CDR1 reads MNHEY; CDR2 reads SMNVEV (reference sequence). With V trimmed by 6 bases and J by 0 bases, 15 bases remained unmatched. CDR3 sequence: CASSPLKGSSGNSYEQYF. Here the CDR3 DNA reads TGTGCCAGCAGCCCCCTCAAAGGTTCTAGCGGGAACTCCTACGAGCAGTACTTC.

V gene TRBV5-1 combines with J gene TRBJ1-2, with TRBD1 as a possible D gene (5 bases). Trimming removed 5 bases from V and 2 bases from J, with 19 bases in between. Germline-derived CDR1 and CDR2 are SGHRS and YFSETQ. The CDR3 spans 16 residues. CDR3 loop: CASSPPREDGNYGYTF. The CDR3 DNA reads TGCGCCAGCAGTCCTCCCAGGGAGGACGGCAACTATGGCTACACCTTC.

V usage is TRBV29-1 and J usage is TRBJ2-3; 9 positions agree with TRBD1. With V trimmed by 0 bases and J by 0 bases, 4 bases remained unmatched. From germline, CDR1 is SQVTM and CDR2 ANQGSEA. This CDR3 has 16 residues. The CDR3 DNA reads TGCAGCGTTGAAGATCGGACAGGGGCTAGCACAGATACGCAGTATTTT. Its protein product is CSVEDRTGASTDTQYF.

The V call is TRBV7-2, the J call TRBJ1-1; D possibly corresponds to TRBD1 (5 bases). CDR1 is SGHTA, CDR2 FQGNSA, per germline. The CDR3 runs 14 residues. V was pared by 3 bases and J by 3 bases, with 11 bases between. The CDR3 nucleotides read TGTGCCAGCAGCTTTCGCAGGGTAGACACTGAAGCTTTCTTT. Its translation is CASSFRRVDTEAFF.

The V and J genes are TRBV5-4 and TRBJ1-2; D is undetermined. This CDR3 has 13 amino acids. V was pared by 1 base and J by 8 bases, with 12 bases between. Germline V gene lookup returns CDR1 SGHNT and CDR2 YYREEE (reference sequence). The CDR3 reads CASSLTRLIGYTF. The CDR3 bases are TGTGCCAGCAGCTTGACGCGTTTGATCGGCTACACCTTC.

The chain has TRBV4-2 and TRBJ2-1, with a possible D match to TRBD2 (6 bases). V was clipped by 0 bases and J by 5 bases, with 11 bases between them. The CDR3 is made up of 15 amino acids. Germline-derived CDR1 and CDR2 are LGHNA and YNFKEQ. The CDR3 reads CASSQDWDFDNEQFF. The CDR3 coding sequence is TGTGCCAGCAGCCAAGACTGGGACTTCGACAATGAGCAGTTCTTC.

This clone occurred once. The chain links TRBV6-6 to TRBJ1-5, with D tentatively TRBD1 (5 bases). The CDR3 has 16 residues. Trimming took off 7 bases at V and 1 base at J, with 17 bases between the two ends. Germline V lookup: CDR1 MNHNY, CDR2 SVGAGI (reference sequence). The CDR3 loop reads CASKNRGQGSNQPQHF. CDR3 in DNA: TGTGCCAGCAAAAATCGGGGCCAGGGAAGCAATCAGCCCCAGCATTTT.

This chain uses TRBV12-5 with TRBJ1-5; 8 positions agree with TRBD1. The CDR3 is made up of 15 amino acids. V lost 8 bases and J lost 0; bases outside the gene matches: 6. Germline V gene data show CDR1 as LGHNT and CDR2 as FRNRAP. The CDR3 DNA follows: TGTGCTAGTATGACAGGGGTCTATAGCAATCAGCCCCAGCATTTT. This sequence encodes CASMTGVYSNQPQHF.

The V gene is TRBV5-1, the J gene TRBJ2-7, with 12 bases fitting TRBD1. CDR3 size: 14 residues. Unmatched junction bases numbered 9, after V lost 2 bases and J lost 12 bases. The germline V gene encodes CDR1 SGHRS and CDR2 YFSETQ. The CDR3 bases are TGCGCCAGCAGCTTCGAGGGACAGGGGGCAGTAGGGTACTTC. Translation: CASSFEGQGAVGYF. The whole variable domain, filled in from reference TRBV5-1 and TRBJ2-7, reads KAGVTQTPRYLIKTRGQQVTLSCSPISGHRSVSWYQQTPGQGLQFLFEYFSETQRNKGNFPGRFSGRQFSNSRSEMNVSTLELGDSALYLCASSFEGQGAVGYFGPGTRLTVT.

This chain links TRBV5-1 with TRBJ2-2, with D uncertain. This CDR3 region has 13 residues. Germline V CDR1 and CDR2: SGHRS, YFSETQ. Trimming took 4 bases from V and 5 from J, leaving 9 bases between them. The CDR3 DNA sequence: TGCGCCAGCAGCCCCCTAGAGACCGGGGAGCTGTTTTTT. Translation: CASSPLETGELFF.

This chain uses TRBV7-2 with TRBJ2-7, with 10 bases fitting TRBD1. The CDR3 runs 13 residues. The germline V gene has CDR1 SGHTA and CDR2 FQGNSA. V shed 4 bases, J shed 4 bases, and the junction held 1 base outside the gene matches. CDR3 amino acids: CASSWTGGYEQYF. CDR3 DNA: TGTGCCAGCAGCTGGACAGGGGGGTACGAGCAGTACTTC.